This T cell receptor (beta chain) was captured in a study of regulatory T cells in long-lasting Graves disease. The time point here: newly diagnosed GD, antithyroid drugs for less than 3 months. From RNA extracted from PBMCs, the TCR library was made. Arm-PCR of CDR3 regions and iRepertoire HTBI primers were the basis on which TCR beta libraries were built. TCRdb itself ran the multiplex PCR reads through MiXCR, one entry per CDR3 protein. Of about 530,000 distinct CDR3 sequences listed, about 16% are singletons. Study-level results: Clonotypes that were public and shared totalled approximately 2,800 in persistent patients versus roughly 1,000 in new patients. Gene preferences differed: TRBV28, TRBJ1-2, TRBJ2-5 in persistent cases.

This clonotype was counted at least ten times. Its antigen remains unidentified. The germline gives CDR1 MDHEN, CDR2 SYDVKM. This CDR3 contains 14 residues. Trimming left V 6 bases short and J 1 base short, with 11 bases between. The same specimen was also included in a second study, on T cells in Graves' hyperthyroidism and ophthalmopathy. From that study: Exclusion criteria comprised uncontrolled infection, other autoimmune disease, pregnancy or lactation.

The input for sequencing was peripheral blood mononuclear cells (PBMCs), taken at new diagnosis, from a patient treated with antithyroid drugs. The sequence came from a middle-aged woman with Graves disease. The chain recombines TRBV28 with TRBJ2-3; no firm D call. The CDR3 sequence is CASRRSGGTDTQYF. Written as DNA, the CDR3 is TGTGCCAGCAGACGGTCTGGGGGCACAGATACGCAGTATTTT.